This record looks at one T cell receptor (beta chain) sequence and its context. These data are taken from a study of T cell changes during pregnancy in multiple sclerosis. The assay was immunoSEQ multiplex PCR, and TCRdb's table has in-frame clones only and misses some. The repertoire holds 69,000 or so clones, with 80% to 95% as singletons. The sequence came from a female donor in good health, enrolled as a control in a pregnancy study. Source: peripheral blood, taken in the third trimester of pregnancy.

CDR3 coding DNA: TGTGCCAGCAGCGCCCAGGGAAACACTGAAGCTTTCTTT. It yields the protein CASSAQGNTEAFF. V is TRBV9 and J is TRBJ1-1; weak D call: TRBD1 (5 bases). The CDR3 consists of 13 residues. The V and J ends lost 3 bases and 2 bases respectively, with 8 bases between them. The V gene's germline CDR1 is SGDLS and CDR2 YYNGEE.